This TCR beta chain came from a study of cytomegalovirus exposure and HLA in healthy donors. Trimming removed 4 bases from V and 3 bases from J; junction bases left unmatched: 7. Per germline, CDR1 SGHRS and CDR2 YFSETQ. The CDR3 is 15 residues long. PCR primers comprised 60 Vbeta and 13 Jbeta primers. Per the authors' pipeline: Counted up in a later analysis, unique TCR beta chains came to some 82 million, with about 9.9 million shared. Data came from immunoSEQ multiplex PCR; TCRdb stores just in-frame clones and leaves some out. D and trimming were read from the DNA, whereas the V and J calls and clone size are those reported in that table. The data contain approximately 110,000 clones, roughly 80% of them singletons. With respect to this clone: Other DNA variants within this sample encode the same CDR3.

The clonotype comes from a female donor in good health and CMV-seropositive. The chain employs TRBV5-1 and TRBJ2-3; 8 nucleotides line up with TRBD1. Sample: PBMCs. In DNA form, the CDR3 reads TGCGCCAGCAGCGCTAATGGACAGGGAACAGATACGCAGTATTTT. This translates into CASSANGQGTDTQYF.